The clone carrying this T cell receptor beta chain occurred many times. The antigen is undetermined. CDR3 regions of TCR beta were amplified from RNA transcripts. HTBI-primed first-round RT-PCR preceded second-round multiplex PCR. MiXCR was run by TCRdb on the multiplex PCR reads, yielding one entry per CDR3 protein. This table holds a few hundred thousand distinct CDR3 sequences, under 45% found once. This sample is part of a study of Graves' ophthalmopathy and Graves' hyperthyroidism. General study points: Detection in blood was also observed for most expanded thyroid clonotypes above 0.001 frequency.

CDR3 length equals 15 residues. Germline V lookup: CDR1 LNHDA, CDR2 SQIVND (reference sequence). V shed 3 bases and J shed 9 bases, with 15 bases lying between them. The sample was peripheral blood or thyroid tissue (not recorded which). The source of this sequence is an adult man with Graves' hyperthyroidism. The rearrangement joins TRBV19 to TRBJ1-6; D is possibly TRBD1 (6 bases). The CDR3 sequence is CASSMRGGGSSPLHF. Here the CDR3 DNA reads TGTGCCAGTAGTATGCGGGGAGGGGGTAGTTCACCCCTCCACTTT.